The rows below give T cell receptor beta chains drawn from one sample of a study of cytomegalovirus exposure and HLA in healthy donors. Profiled with immunoSEQ multiplex PCR; TCRdb holds only in-frame clones, not every one. This table lists 180,000 or so clones. Sequencing used PBMCs. These receptors were obtained from a young woman in good health and CMV-seropositive. CDR3s include the opening cysteine and the closing phenylalanine or tryptophan. Each record gives: J gene, V gene, D gene, CDR3 DNA, CDR3 protein. D genes are given only for firm matches.

>TRBJ2-7|TRBV6-6|TRBD2
TGTGCCAGCTCTGCACTAGCGGGGGCCGATGGCTACGAGCAGTACTTC
CASSALAGADGYEQYF
>TRBJ2-7|TRBV4-1|.
TGCGCCAGCAGCCAAGAGCGGAGGTCTTCTAGCGAGCAGTACTTC
CASSQERRSSSEQYF
>TRBJ1-6|TRBV6-5|.
TGTGCCAGCACCCCTCAACGGGGTTCACCCCTCCACTTT
CASTPQRGSPLHF
>TRBJ2-2|TRBV4-2|TRBD2
TGTGCCAGCAGCCCGAGGACCTTTACTAGCGGGGGACCTAACACCGGGGAGCTGTTTTTT
CASSPRTFTSGGPNTGELFF
>TRBJ2-7|TRBV11-2|.
TGTGCCAGCAGCTTAGACGTGACAGGTGACTACGAGCAGTACTTC
CASSLDVTGDYEQYF
>TRBJ1-1|TRBV5-1|TRBD1
TGCGCCAGCAGCTACCGGCTAATGACAGGGTCGGCCACTGAAGCTTTCTTT
CASSYRLMTGSATEAFF
>TRBJ1-5|TRBV15|TRBD1
TGTGCCACCAGCAGGAACAGGGGTCGGGGACAGCCCCAGCATTTT
CATSRNRGRGQPQHF
>TRBJ2-2|TRBV7-3|TRBD2
TGTGCCAGCAGCTTACTAGCGGGGGAGGCCGGGGAGCTGTTTTTT
CASSLLAGEAGELFF
>TRBJ2-7|TRBV7-2|TRBD2
TGTGCCAGCAGCATCGGGACTAGCGGGAGAGCCGAGCAGTACTTC
CASSIGTSGRAEQYF
>TRBJ1-2|TRBV2|.
TGTGCCAGCAAAACGACAGGCGACTATGGCTACACCTTC
CASKTTGDYGYTF
>TRBJ1-2|TRBV25-1|.
TGTGCCAGCAGTTCATTAACTGGGAGCTATGGCTACACCTTC
CASSSLTGSYGYTF
>TRBJ1-1|TRBV10-2|TRBD1
TGCGCCAGCAGTGAAGGACAGGGGATCGTTGTCACTGAAGCTTTCTTT
CASSEGQGIVVTEAFF
>TRBJ1-1|TRBV19|.
TGTGCCAGTAGCCTCGGGGCGGGGAGCCCCCACACTGAAGCTTTCTTT
CASSLGAGSPHTEAFF
>TRBJ1-1|TRBV9|.
TGTGCCAGCAGCGTAGCCCCGGGTGACCGCCAAGCTATGAACACTGAAGCTTTCTTT
CASSVAPGDRQAMNTEAFF
>TRBJ2-5|TRBV7-6|.
TGTGCCAGCATCCCAGGCCAGGAGGGGACCCAGTACTTC
CASIPGQEGTQYF
>TRBJ1-1|TRBV27|.
TGTGCCAGCAGTTTATCGGTAGGGGCCAACACTGAAGCTTTCTTT
CASSLSVGANTEAFF
>TRBJ2-2|TRBV7-2|.
TGTGCCAGCAGCTTATGGGCGGGGCGGGGTACCGGGGAGCTGTTTTTT
CASSLWAGRGTGELFF
>TRBJ2-3|TRBV19|.
TGTGCCAGTAGTATACGGGGATCCACAGATACGCAGTATTTT
CASSIRGSTDTQYF
>TRBJ2-6|TRBV2|TRBD1
TGTGCCAGCAGTATTAGGACAGGCGCTGGGGCCAACGTCCTGACTTTC
CASSIRTGAGANVLTF
>TRBJ2-1|TRBV9|.
TGTGCCAGCAGCGGGGCTATAGTTCATGAGCAGTTCTTC
CASSGAIVHEQFF
>TRBJ2-7|TRBV21-1|.
TGTGCCAGCAGCAAAGAGGGACTCCTTGGGGAGCAGTACTTC
CASSKEGLLGEQYF
>TRBJ1-6|TRBV6-1|.
TGTGCCAGCAGTGTTTACAGGAAAGAGGATTCACCCCTCCACTTT
CASSVYRKEDSPLHF
>TRBJ1-1|TRBV11-1|.
TGTGCCAGCAGCTTAATAGGGGGGAACACTGAAGCTTTCTTT
CASSLIGGNTEAFF
>TRBJ1-1|TRBV19|TRBD1
TGTGCCAGTAGTTTGACAGGGGGCCCGAACACTGAAGCTTTCTTT
CASSLTGGPNTEAFF
>TRBJ1-6|TRBV19|.
TGTGCCAGTAGTTGGGGGGTTGGAAATTCACCCCTCCACTTT
CASSWGVGNSPLHF
>TRBJ1-2|TRBV11-2|TRBD1
TGTGCCACCCCCGCGACAGGGAACTATGGCTACACCTTC
CATPATGNYGYTF
>TRBJ2-1|TRBV4-1|.
TGCGCCAGCAGCCTCCCAAGGACAGGGCGGGAGCGGAATGAGCAGTTCTTC
CASSLPRTGRERNEQFF
>TRBJ2-1|TRBV27|TRBD2
TGTGCCAGCAGCACCTCGGGGACTAGCGGGAGGATGAACAATGAGCAGTTCTTC
CASSTSGTSGRMNNEQFF
>TRBJ1-1|TRBV19|.
TGTGCCAGTAGGGGGGGTCGTGGGGGCACTGAAGCTTTCTTT
CASRGGRGGTEAFF
>TRBJ1-1|TRBV19|.
TGTGCCAGTAGTAATCGACACCTCGGGAACACTGAAGCTTTCTTT
CASSNRHLGNTEAFF
>TRBJ2-7|TRBV30|TRBD2
TGTGCCTGGTCCCTCAGGTGGCGGGGGTCCTACGAGCAGTACTTC
CAWSLRWRGSYEQYF
>TRBJ1-1|TRBV19|.
TGTGCCAGTACCTCGGGGTACGACACTGAAGCTTTCTTT
CASTSGYDTEAFF
>TRBJ2-7|TRBV9|.
TGTGCCAGCAGCGTAGAAAACAGGCTACACTACGAGCAGTACTTC
CASSVENRLHYEQYF
>TRBJ2-5|TRBV12-5|.
TGTGCTAGTGGTTTGAGCAGGGAAGAGACCCAGTACTTC
CASGLSREETQYF
>TRBJ2-7|TRBV19|TRBD2
TGTGCCAGTGGGAGGGTTGACTCCTACGAGCAGTACTTC
CASGRVDSYEQYF
>TRBJ2-1|TRBV9|.
TGTGCCAGCAGGGCAGACTCCAACTACAATGAGCAGTTCTTC
CASRADSNYNEQFF
>TRBJ2-5|TRBV11-3|TRBD2
TGTGCCAGCAGCGCCGGGGGGACTAGCGGGGAGACCCAGTACTTC
CASSAGGTSGETQYF
>TRBJ1-1|TRBV19|.
TGTGCCAGTAGTCCTGGACAGAACACTGAAGCTTTCTTT
CASSPGQNTEAFF
>TRBJ2-7|TRBV29-1|.
TGCAGCGTTGAAGCCCCCAACAGGGTTTCCTACGAGCAGTACTTC
CSVEAPNRVSYEQYF
>TRBJ1-3|TRBV4-3|TRBD1
TGCGCCAGCAGCCGGGACAGGGGGGGTGGAAACACCATATATTTT
CASSRDRGGGNTIYF
>TRBJ1-1|TRBV7-9|.
TGTGCCAGCAGCCCGAAGTCGAGGGCCGAAGCTTTCTTT
CASSPKSRAEAFF
>TRBJ1-5|TRBV19|.
TGTGCCAGTAGTATCGTGGGAGGTCAGCCCCAGCATTTT
CASSIVGGQPQHF
>TRBJ1-1|TRBV5-6|TRBD1
TGTGCCAGCAGCTTGGCCCGACAGGGTTACACTGAAGCTTTCTTT
CASSLARQGYTEAFF
>TRBJ2-1|TRBV6-1|TRBD2
TGTGCCAGCTGGGGGAGCGGGGGGGCCTTCAATGAGCAGTTCTTC
CASWGSGGAFNEQFF
>TRBJ1-2|TRBV6-5|.
TGTGCCAGCAGTACGACAGGCGACTATGGCTACACCTTC
CASSTTGDYGYTF
>TRBJ2-5|TRBV7-6|TRBD2
TGTGCCAGCAGCTTGGGACTAGCGGGACAAGAGACCCAGTACTTC
CASSLGLAGQETQYF